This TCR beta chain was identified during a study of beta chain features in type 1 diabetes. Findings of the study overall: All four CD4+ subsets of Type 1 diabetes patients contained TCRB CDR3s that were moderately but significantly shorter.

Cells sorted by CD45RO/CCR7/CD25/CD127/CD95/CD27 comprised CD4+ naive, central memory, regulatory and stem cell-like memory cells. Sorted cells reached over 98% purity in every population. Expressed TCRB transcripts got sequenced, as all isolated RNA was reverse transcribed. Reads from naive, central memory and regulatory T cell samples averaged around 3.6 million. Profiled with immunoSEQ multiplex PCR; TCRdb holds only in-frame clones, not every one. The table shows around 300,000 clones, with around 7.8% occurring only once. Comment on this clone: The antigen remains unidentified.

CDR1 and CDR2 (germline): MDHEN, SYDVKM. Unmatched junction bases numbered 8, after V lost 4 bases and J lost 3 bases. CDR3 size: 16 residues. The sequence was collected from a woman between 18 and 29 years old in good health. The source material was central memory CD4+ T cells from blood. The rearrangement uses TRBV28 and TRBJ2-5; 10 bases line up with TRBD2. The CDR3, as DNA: TGTGCCAGCAGTTCTTTAGCGGGAGGTACAGAAGAGACCCAGTACTTC. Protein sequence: CASSSLAGGTEETQYF.